This TCR beta chain appears in the sequencing data of a study of OX40 agonist ivuxolimab in advanced cancers. Study background: People in dose escalation had one of these cancers: hepatocellular carcinoma, melanoma, renal cell or head and neck cancer.

Produced via immunoSEQ multiplex PCR; TCRdb's table is partial and in-frame only. This sample has approximately 74,000 clones; around nine tenths occur once, and the top ten carry 0.27%. The CDR3 totals 17 residues. The ends lost 5 bases at V and 9 bases at J; junction bases unmatched: 19. Germline V gives CDR1 SGHVS, CDR2 FQNEAQ. Sequencing used CD4+ or CD8+ T cells sorted from blood, obtained in a trial of the OX40 agonist ivuxolimab. The origin of this receptor is an adult with an advanced solid tumor such as melanoma, head and neck, liver or kidney cancer. The chain links TRBV7-8 to TRBJ2-1, with 7 bases matching TRBD2. CDR3 protein: CASSPGLLASGGGEQFF. CDR3 nucleotides: TGTGCCAGCAGCCCCGGTTTGTTGGCTAGCGGAGGTGGTGAGCAGTTCTTC. The whole variable domain, filled in from reference TRBV7-8 and TRBJ2-1, reads GAGVSQSPRYKVAKRGQDVALRCDPISGHVSLFWYQQALGQGPEFLTYFQNEAQLDKSGLPSDRFFAERPEGSVSTLKIQRTQQEDSAVYLCASSPGLLASGGGEQFFGPGTRLTVL.